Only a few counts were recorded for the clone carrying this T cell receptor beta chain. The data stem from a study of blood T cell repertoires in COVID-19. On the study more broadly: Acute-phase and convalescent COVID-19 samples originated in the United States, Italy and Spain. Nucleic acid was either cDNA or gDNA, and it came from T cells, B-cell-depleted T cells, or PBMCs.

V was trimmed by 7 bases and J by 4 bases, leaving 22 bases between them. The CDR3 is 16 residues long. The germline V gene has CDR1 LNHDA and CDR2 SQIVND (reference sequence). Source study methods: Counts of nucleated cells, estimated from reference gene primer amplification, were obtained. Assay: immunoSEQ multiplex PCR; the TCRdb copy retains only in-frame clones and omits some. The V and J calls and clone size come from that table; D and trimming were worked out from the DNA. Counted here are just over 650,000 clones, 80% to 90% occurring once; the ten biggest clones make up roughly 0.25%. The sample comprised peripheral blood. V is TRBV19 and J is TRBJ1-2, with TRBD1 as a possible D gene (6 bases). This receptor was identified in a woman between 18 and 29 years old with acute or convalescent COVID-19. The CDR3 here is CASKSRGLSWGYGYTF. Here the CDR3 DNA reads TGTGCCAGTAAATCCAGGGGCCTTTCCTGGGGCTATGGCTACACCTTC.